The 24 T cell receptor beta chains reported below all come from one sample, sequenced in a study of T cell responses to AZD1222 COVID-19 vaccine (dated by TCRdb to the early 2020s). To prepare the library, the immunoSEQ multiplex PCR assay was applied. In its TCRdb copy, this immuneACCESS table keeps in-frame sequences only and misses some clones. Where compared with another copy, unresolved V genes explain less than half of these, and the others have no known cause. This sample holds 90,000 to 150,000 clones; about 89% were observed only once. Approximately 4.8% of the sample is in the top ten clones. The time point label here, explained by the study, means: baseline before first vaccination. The source material was peripheral blood, sampled on day 0 of AZD1222 vaccination. The source of these receptors is an adult in good health.

The rearrangement joins TRBV15 to TRBJ2-3, with 14 positions matching TRBD2. The CDR3 has 19 amino acids. With 0 bases clipped from V and 8 bases from J, the junction kept 13 bases outside the gene matches. Germline CDR1 reads LNHNV; CDR2 reads YYDKDF (reference sequence). The CDR3 sequence is CATSRDGRGLAGDTATQYF. In DNA, the CDR3 is TGTGCCACCAGCAGAGATGGTAGGGGACTAGCGGGGGACACGGCTACGCAGTATTTT.

The V gene is TRBV4-3, the J gene TRBJ2-3; tentative D call: TRBD1 (5 bases). Germline V gives CDR1 LGHNA, CDR2 YSLEER. V was cut by 0 bases and J by 2 bases, with 12 bases left in between. CDR3 length: 16 amino acids. CDR3 region: CASSQDIPGPTDTQYF. The CDR3 DNA is TGCGCCAGCAGCCAAGATATCCCAGGGCCCACAGATACGCAGTATTTT.

This chain connects TRBV28 to TRBJ1-4; D is uncertain. CDR1 MDHEN and CDR2 SYDVKM come from the germline V gene. This CDR3 is 11 amino acids long. V shed 6 bases and J shed 8 bases, with 7 bases lying between them. CDR3 sequence: CASSRREKLFF. The CDR3, as DNA: TGTGCCAGCAGCCGGCGGGAAAAACTGTTTTTT.

The gene calls are TRBV19 and TRBJ1-1; D gene unclear. The CDR3 extends over 13 amino acids. Trimming removed 5 bases from V and 6 bases from J, with 13 bases in between. The V gene's germline CDR1 is LNHDA and CDR2 SQIVND (reference sequence). The DNA of the CDR3 is TGTGCCAGTAGTCTTCGGACGGAGGCTGAAGCTTTCTTT. Its translation: CASSLRTEAEAFF.

V is TRBV19 and J is TRBJ1-6; D ambiguous. The CDR3 loop spans 16 amino acids. Germline V gene sequence: CDR1 LNHDA, CDR2 SQIVND (reference sequence). With 3 bases removed from V and 10 bases from J, the gap between germline ends came to 19 bases. The DNA for the CDR3 is TGTGCCAGTAGTATCGGCCCCGGCGTCCGAGGATCACCCCTCCACTTT. As protein: CASSIGPGVRGSPLHF.

V gene TRBV24-1 combines with J gene TRBJ2-2; 10 bases align to TRBD2. The CDR3 covers 17 residues. V lost 2 bases to trimming and J lost 1 base; unmatched junction nucleotides: 3. CDR1 is KGHDR and CDR2 is SFDVKD in the germline V gene. In DNA, the CDR3 is TGTGCCACCAGTGATTCCCTAGCGGGGGTGAACACCGGGGAGCTGTTTTTT. Translated, it gives CATSDSLAGVNTGELFF.

This clone was observed a single time. The rearrangement uses TRBV6-5 and TRBJ1-2, with 7 bases matching TRBD1. Germline loops: CDR1 MNHEY, CDR2 SVGAGI. The CDR3 contains 13 residues. Trimming removed 2 bases from V and 4 bases from J; junction bases left unmatched: 1. CDR3 sequence (DNA): TGTGCCAGCAGTTACGACAGGGTCTATGGCTACACCTTC. Translation: CASSYDRVYGYTF.

The V and J genes are TRBV6-5 and TRBJ1-5, with D unresolved. Germline loops: CDR1 MNHEY, CDR2 SVGAGI. The CDR3 has 13 amino acids. Trimming left V 0 bases short and J 6 bases short, with 6 bases between. The DNA for the CDR3 is TGTGCCAGCAGTTACTCGGCGGTTCAGCCCCAGCATTTT. Residues: CASSYSAVQPQHF.

J is TRBJ1-5 and V is TRBV25-1; no clear D gene. Per the germline V gene, CDR1 is MGHDK and CDR2 is SYGVNS. The V gene lost 2 bases and the J gene lost 2 bases, with 10 bases spanning the gap. The CDR3 covers 15 residues. For the CDR3, the DNA is TGTGCCAGCAGTGAAGGGGTTATCGGCAATCAGCCCCAGCATTTT. Its protein product is CASSEGVIGNQPQHF.

The chain employs TRBV9 and TRBJ1-2, with unresolved D. From germline, CDR1 is SGDLS and CDR2 YYNGEE. V lost 4 bases and J lost 2, with 15 bases in between. The CDR3 totals 15 residues. The CDR3 nucleotides read TGTGCCAGCAGCACAGCGGGAGAAGGGAACTATGGCTACACCTTC. This gives the protein CASSTAGEGNYGYTF. Full variable domain (remainder filled in from reference TRBV9 and TRBJ1-2): DSGVTQTPKHLITATGQRVTLRCSPRSGDLSVYWYQQSLDQGLQFLIQYYNGEERAKGNILERFSAQQFPDLHSELNLSSLELGDSALYFCASSTAGEGNYGYTFGSGTRLTVV.

This chain joins TRBV19 and TRBJ1-1, with no clear D. Per the germline V gene, CDR1 is LNHDA and CDR2 is SQIVND (reference sequence). The CDR3 totals 13 residues. Trimming removed 2 bases at V and 1 base at J, with 5 bases between. CDR3 coding DNA: TGTGCCAGTAGTATAACGGGGAACACTGAAGCTTTCTTT. Encoded protein: CASSITGNTEAFF. Filled out from reference TRBV19 and TRBJ1-1, the complete variable domain reads DGGITQSPKYLFRKEGQNVTLSCEQNLNHDAMYWYRQDPGQGLRLIYYSQIVNDFQKGDIAEGYSVSREKKESFPLTVTSAQKNPTAFYLCASSITGNTEAFFGQGTRLTVV.

This chain joins TRBV10-3 and TRBJ1-5, with D hard to call. The V end lost 3 bases, the J end lost 4 bases, and 10 bases lay between the germline ends. In germline, CDR1 is ENHRY, CDR2 SYGVKD. This CDR3 spans 14 amino acids. CDR3 amino acids: CAISDSPDNQPQHF. Written as DNA, the CDR3 is TGTGCCATCAGTGATTCTCCGGATAATCAGCCCCAGCATTTT.

This chain joins TRBV19 and TRBJ2-5; D possibly corresponds to TRBD2 (7 bases). The CDR3 consists of 17 residues. Trimming pared 5 bases from V and 1 base from J, leaving 20 bases between. Germline V gives CDR1 LNHDA, CDR2 SQIVND (reference sequence). The CDR3 here is CASSPRGGLAAQETQYF. CDR3 in DNA: TGTGCCAGTAGTCCCCGAGGGGGGCTAGCGGCCCAAGAGACCCAGTACTTC.

The rearrangement joins TRBV4-1 to TRBJ1-6, with TRBD1 as a possible D gene (5 bases). CDR1 is MGHRA and CDR2 is YSYEKL in the germline V gene. There are 14 residues in the CDR3. Trimming pared 0 bases from V and 10 bases from J, leaving 10 bases between. CDR3 DNA: TGCGCCAGCAGCCAAGAGGGGGGGATCTCACCCCTCCACTTT. Residues: CASSQEGGISPLHF.

The V and J genes are TRBV2 and TRBJ1-6; possible D gene TRBD1, 6 bases. The CDR3 runs to 14 residues. Germline V CDR1 and CDR2: SNHLY, FYNNEI. V was clipped by 6 bases and J by 8 bases, with 14 bases between them. CDR3 in amino acids: CASRPGTPHSPLHF. CDR3 in DNA: TGTGCCAGCAGACCCGGGACACCACATTCACCCCTCCACTTT.

The chain uses TRBV6-1 and TRBJ1-4, with D tentatively TRBD1 (5 bases). The CDR3 covers 15 residues. The germline V gene has CDR1 MNHNS and CDR2 SASEGT. The V end was cut by 0 bases, the J end by 4 bases, with 9 bases between. In DNA, the CDR3 is TGTGCCAGCAGTGAAGCGCATGGGGGTAATGAAAAACTGTTTTTT. Translation gives CASSEAHGGNEKLFF.

The V gene is TRBV9, the J gene TRBJ1-1; a weak D match, TRBD1 (5 bases). The germline gives CDR1 SGDLS, CDR2 YYNGEE. With 0 bases removed from V and 0 bases from J, the gap between germline ends came to 18 bases. This CDR3 is built from 18 residues. As DNA, the CDR3 is TGTGCCAGCAGCGTAGCCCCAACTACCGGGACCTTGAACACTGAAGCTTTCTTT. This encodes CASSVAPTTGTLNTEAFF. Supplemented by reference TRBV9 and TRBJ1-1, the full variable domain reads DSGVTQTPKHLITATGQRVTLRCSPRSGDLSVYWYQQSLDQGLQFLIQYYNGEERAKGNILERFSAQQFPDLHSELNLSSLELGDSALYFCASSVAPTTGTLNTEAFFGQGTRLTVV.

This clone was counted once. V gene TRBV27 combines with J gene TRBJ2-2; possibly TRBD1 for D (5 bases). Germline CDR1 and CDR2: MNHEY and SMNVEV (reference sequence). Between the trimmed V and J ends, which lost 8 bases and 6 bases, there was a span of 19 bases. This CDR3 is built from 15 residues. Here the CDR3 reads CASSSQGRIAGELFF. CDR3 nucleotide sequence: TGTGCCAGCTCGTCTCAGGGTCGAATTGCCGGGGAGCTGTTTTTT.

J is TRBJ1-5 and V is TRBV15; D call uncertain. Germline V gene data show CDR1 as LNHNV and CDR2 as YYDKDF (reference sequence). The CDR3 loop spans 15 amino acids. Trimming shortened V by 0 bases and J by 4 bases, and 10 bases separated the two germline ends. The CDR3 is CATSRDVSPNQPQHF. In DNA form, the CDR3 reads TGTGCCACCAGCAGAGATGTGAGCCCTAATCAGCCCCAGCATTTT. Full variable domain (outside the CDR3, taken from reference TRBV15 and TRBJ1-5): DAMVIQNPRYQVTQFGKPVTLSCSQTLNHNVMYWYQQKSSQAPKLLFHYYDKDFNNEADTPDNFQSRRPNTSFCFLDIRSPGLGDTAMYLCATSRDVSPNQPQHFGDGTRLSIL.

The chain combines TRBV7-8 with TRBJ2-7, with TRBD2 matching over 9 bases. The CDR3 runs 15 residues. V was pared by 5 bases and J by 3 bases, with 8 bases of the junction left unmatched. The germline V gene has CDR1 SGHVS and CDR2 FQNEAQ. The CDR3 protein is CASSLAASGDYEQYF. CDR3 nucleotides: TGTGCCAGCAGCCTCGCGGCTAGCGGGGACTACGAGCAGTACTTC.

V usage is TRBV5-6 and J usage is TRBJ2-1; TRBD2 matches at 8 bases. Trimming at V came to 1 base and at J to 7 bases, leaving 7 bases not matched to a gene. The CDR3 totals 15 residues. Germline-derived CDR1 and CDR2 are SGHDT and YYEEEE. In DNA, the CDR3 is TGTGCCAGCAGCTTGTACGGGGGGGCCGGGAATGAGCAGTTCTTC. Translated: CASSLYGGAGNEQFF. Using reference TRBV5-6 and TRBJ2-1 for the parts outside the CDR3, the full variable domain is DAGVTQSPTHLIKTRGQQVTLRCSPKSGHDTVSWYQQALGQGPQFIFQYYEEEERQRGNFPDRFSGHQFPNYSSELNVNALLLGDSALYLCASSLYGGAGNEQFFGPGTRLTVL.

The CDR3 reads CASSLKKDRRAFF. Written as DNA, the CDR3 is TGTGCCAGCAGTTTAAAGAAAGACAGGCGAGCTTTCTTT. This chain uses TRBV28 with TRBJ1-1, with D tentatively TRBD1 (6 bases). CDR3 size: 13 residues. Germline V gene lookup returns CDR1 MDHEN and CDR2 SYDVKM. Trimming removed 2 bases from V and 10 bases from J, with 14 bases in between.

V gene TRBV5-4 combines with J gene TRBJ2-3; D tentatively fits TRBD1 or TRBD2 (5 bases each). Trimming cost V 2 bases and J 4 bases, with 17 bases left between them. The CDR3 is made up of 16 amino acids. CDR1 and CDR2 from the germline V gene are SGHNT and YYREEE (reference sequence). For the CDR3, the DNA is TGTGCCAGCAGCTTAGGCAGGGACCGACAGTCAGATACGCAGTATTTT. Translated, it gives CASSLGRDRQSDTQYF. Filled out from reference TRBV5-4 and TRBJ2-3, the complete variable domain reads ETGVTQSPTHLIKTRGQQVTLRCSSQSGHNTVSWYQQALGQGPQFIFQYYREEENGRGNFPPRFSGLQFPNYSSELNVNALELDDSALYLCASSLGRDRQSDTQYFGPGTRLTVL.

V is TRBV5-6 and J is TRBJ1-5, with TRBD1 matching 8 bases. V lost 3 bases and J lost 6; bases outside the gene matches: 11. From germline, CDR1 is SGHDT and CDR2 YYEEEE. The length of the CDR3 is 16 residues. CDR3 region: CASSYGTGLGVQPQHF. In DNA, the CDR3 is TGTGCCAGCAGCTATGGGACAGGACTTGGTGTTCAGCCCCAGCATTTT.